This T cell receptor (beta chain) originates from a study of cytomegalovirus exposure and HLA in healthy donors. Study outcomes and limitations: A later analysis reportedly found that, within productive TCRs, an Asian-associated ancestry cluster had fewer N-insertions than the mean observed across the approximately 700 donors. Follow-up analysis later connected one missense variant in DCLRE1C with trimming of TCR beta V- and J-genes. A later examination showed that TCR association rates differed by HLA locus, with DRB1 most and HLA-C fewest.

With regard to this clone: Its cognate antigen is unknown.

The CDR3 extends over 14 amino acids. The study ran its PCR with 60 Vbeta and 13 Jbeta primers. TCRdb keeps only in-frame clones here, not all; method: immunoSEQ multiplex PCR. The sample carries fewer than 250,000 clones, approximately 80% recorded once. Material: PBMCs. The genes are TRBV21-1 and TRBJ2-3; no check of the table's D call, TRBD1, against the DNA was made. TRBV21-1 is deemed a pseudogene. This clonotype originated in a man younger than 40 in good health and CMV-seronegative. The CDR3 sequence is CASSNRNRTDTQYF. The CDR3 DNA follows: TGTGCCAGCAGCAACAGGAACCGCACAGATACGCAGTATTTT.